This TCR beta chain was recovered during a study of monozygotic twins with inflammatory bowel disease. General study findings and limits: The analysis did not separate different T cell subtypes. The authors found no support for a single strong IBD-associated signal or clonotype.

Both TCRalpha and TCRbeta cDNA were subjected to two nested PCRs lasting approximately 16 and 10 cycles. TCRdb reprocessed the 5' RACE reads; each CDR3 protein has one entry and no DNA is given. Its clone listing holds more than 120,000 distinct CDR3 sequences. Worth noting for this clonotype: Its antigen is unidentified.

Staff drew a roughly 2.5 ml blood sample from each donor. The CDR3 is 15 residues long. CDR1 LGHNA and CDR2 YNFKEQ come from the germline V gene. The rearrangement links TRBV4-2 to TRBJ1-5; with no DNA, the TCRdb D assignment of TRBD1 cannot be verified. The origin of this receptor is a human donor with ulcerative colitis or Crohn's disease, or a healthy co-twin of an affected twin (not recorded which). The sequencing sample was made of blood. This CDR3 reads CASSQIQGRGQPQHF.